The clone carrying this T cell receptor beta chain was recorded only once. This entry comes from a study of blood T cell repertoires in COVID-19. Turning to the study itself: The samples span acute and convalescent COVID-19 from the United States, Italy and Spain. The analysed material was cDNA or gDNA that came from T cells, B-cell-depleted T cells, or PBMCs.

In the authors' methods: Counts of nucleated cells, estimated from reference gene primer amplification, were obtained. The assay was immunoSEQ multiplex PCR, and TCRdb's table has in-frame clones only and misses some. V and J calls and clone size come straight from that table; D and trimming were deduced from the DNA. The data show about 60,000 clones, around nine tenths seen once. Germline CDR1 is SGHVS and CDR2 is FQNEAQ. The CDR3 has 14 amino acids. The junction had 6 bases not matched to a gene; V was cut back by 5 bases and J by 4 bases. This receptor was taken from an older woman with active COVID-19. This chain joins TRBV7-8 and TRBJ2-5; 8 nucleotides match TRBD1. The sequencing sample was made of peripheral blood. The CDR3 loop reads CASSTTGTGETQYF. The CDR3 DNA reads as TGTGCCAGCAGCACCACCGGGACAGGAGAGACCCAGTACTTC.